Sequencing of this T cell receptor beta chain was carried out in a study of blood T cell repertoires in COVID-19. Assay: immunoSEQ multiplex PCR; the TCRdb copy retains only in-frame clones and omits some. The sample contains tens of thousands of clones, approximately 79% of which appear only once. Per germline, CDR1 MNHEY and CDR2 SMNVEV (reference sequence). The CDR3 sequence is 18 residues long. V was pared by 0 bases and J by 3 bases, with 6 bases of the junction left unmatched. The material sequenced was peripheral blood. The V call is TRBV27, the J call TRBJ2-3; 13 bases align to TRBD2. The receptor comes from a human donor in a cohort sampled during active COVID-19. CDR3 loop: CASSLSKLAGGPTDTQYF. CDR3 in DNA: TGTGCCAGCAGTTTATCCAAACTAGCGGGAGGGCCGACAGATACGCAGTATTTT.